This T cell receptor beta chain is drawn from a study of T cells of healthy individuals. The CDR3 has 18 residues. Trimming took 1 base from V and 5 from J; bases not matched to a gene: 11. The germline V gene has CDR1 SNHLY and CDR2 FYNNEI. TCRdb reprocessed the 5' RACE reads with MiXCR, giving one entry per CDR3 protein. This table has about 63,000 distinct CDR3 sequences, roughly 15% appearing once. This receptor was obtained from a human donor in good health. The chain employs TRBV2 and TRBJ2-3; 11 nucleotides align to TRBD2. The CDR3, as DNA: TGTGCCAGCAGTGAAGGGGCTAGCGGGAGGCGGTATCGAGATACGCAGTATTTT. This sequence encodes CASSEGASGRRYRDTQYF.